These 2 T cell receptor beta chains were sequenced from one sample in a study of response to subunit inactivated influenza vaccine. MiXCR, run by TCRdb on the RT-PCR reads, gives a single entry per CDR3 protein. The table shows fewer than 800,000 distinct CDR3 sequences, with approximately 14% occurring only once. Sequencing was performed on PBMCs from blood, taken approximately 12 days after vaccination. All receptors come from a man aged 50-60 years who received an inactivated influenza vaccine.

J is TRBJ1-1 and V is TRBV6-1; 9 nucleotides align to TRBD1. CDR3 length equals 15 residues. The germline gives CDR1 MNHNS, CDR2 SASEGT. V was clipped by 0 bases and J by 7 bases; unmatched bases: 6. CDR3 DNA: TGTGCCAGCAGTGAAGCAGCCGGGACAGGGTTTGAAGCTTTCTTT. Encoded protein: CASSEAAGTGFEAFF.

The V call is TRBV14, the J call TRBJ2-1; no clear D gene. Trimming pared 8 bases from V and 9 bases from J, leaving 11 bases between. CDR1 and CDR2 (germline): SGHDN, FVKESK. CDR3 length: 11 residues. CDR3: CASARLGEQFF. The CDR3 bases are TGTGCCAGCGCGCGGCTGGGTGAGCAGTTCTTC.